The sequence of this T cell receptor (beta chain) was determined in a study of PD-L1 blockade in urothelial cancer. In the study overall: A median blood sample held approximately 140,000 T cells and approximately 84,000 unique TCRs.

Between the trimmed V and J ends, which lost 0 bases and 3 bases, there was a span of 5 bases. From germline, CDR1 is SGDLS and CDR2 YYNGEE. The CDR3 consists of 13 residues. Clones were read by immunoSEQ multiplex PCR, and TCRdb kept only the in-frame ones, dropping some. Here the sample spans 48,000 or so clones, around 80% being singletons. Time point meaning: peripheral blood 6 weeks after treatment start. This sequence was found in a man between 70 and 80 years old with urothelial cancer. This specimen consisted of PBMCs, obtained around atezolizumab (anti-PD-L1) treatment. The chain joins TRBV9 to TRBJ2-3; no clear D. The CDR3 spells CASSVARTDTQYF. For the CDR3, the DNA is TGTGCCAGCAGCGTAGCTCGGACAGATACGCAGTATTTT.